The present TCR beta chain was sequenced within a study of human T cells and chemical hapten exposure. One entry per CDR3 protein results from TCRdb running MiXCR on the RACE reads. The sample lists around 60,000 distinct CDR3 sequences, roughly 6.7% occurring once. V dropped 5 bases and J dropped 10 bases, with 23 bases sitting between them. This CDR3 comprises 15 residues. Germline V gives CDR1 SGHAT, CDR2 FQNNGV. In this sample, this clonotype turned up many times. As for time point: pre-sensitization, week 0. Treatment: therapeutic diphenylcyclopropenone sensitization with weekly scalp DPC. The starting material was whole blood, obtained in connection with sensitization to the hapten diphenylcyclopropenone (DPC). The TCR was taken from a woman aged 30 to 39 with alopecia areata. Some clones in this sample may be carry-over from other donors' samples. The genes are TRBV11-2 and TRBJ1-1, with D perhaps TRBD1 (6 bases). The CDR3 sequence is CASSLPGGLALGAFF. The CDR3 nucleotides are TGTGCCAGCAGCCTCCCGGGGGGGCTGGCGTTGGGAGCTTTCTTT. Full variable domain (remainder filled in from reference TRBV11-2 and TRBJ1-1): EAGVAQSPRYKIIEKRQSVAFWCNPISGHATLYWYQQILGQGPKLLIQFQNNGVVDDSQLPKDRFSAERLKGVDSTLKIQPAKLEDSAVYLCASSLPGGLALGAFFGQGTRLTVV.